The present entry profiles one TCR beta chain with its context. Its antigen is not known. Given a much more abundant clone one base away, this may be a read error. The CDR3 length is 20 residues. These data originate in a study of T cells in Graves' hyperthyroidism and ophthalmopathy. Study-level points and caveats: Through a model of 13 V-J features, ophthalmopathy was separated from stable hyperthyroidism.

Ophthalmopathy patients had Clinical Activity Score at least 3, NOSPECS grade at least 4, duration under 3 months. Diagnosing involved the use of clinical symptoms, serum thyroxine and TRAb, thyroid ultrasound and orbital computed tomography. Amplified regions were TCR beta CDR3 sequences from RNA transcripts. The study used the HTBI primer set for a first-round RT-PCR of the TCR CDR3. From the multiplex PCR reads, TCRdb called clonotypes with MiXCR, one entry per CDR3 protein. The table lists hundreds of thousands of distinct CDR3 sequences, around a quarter of them singletons. The receptor was derived from a woman under 40 with Graves' ophthalmopathy. V and J are TRBV12-3 or TRBV12-4 and TRBJ1-1; D is undetermined. Specimen: blood. This CDR3 reads CASSLPPRRANVEMNTEACF. CDR3 in DNA: TGTGCCAGCAGTTTACCCCCGCGAAGGGCAAATGTAGAGATGAACACTGAAGCTTGCTTT.